A single sample gave rise to the 27 T cell receptor beta chains below, sequenced in a study of T cells in Graves' hyperthyroidism and ophthalmopathy (dated by TCRdb to the late 2010s). Libraries were made using multiplex PCR. TCRdb lists the instrument as Illumina HiSeq 2000. Amplification of TCR beta CDR3 regions was carried out from RNA transcripts. The TCR CDR3 was subjected to a first round of RT-PCR using the HTBI primer set and the Qiagen OneStep RT-PCR kit. TCRdb reworked the public reads: Q25 trimming with fastp, MiXCR clone assembly, productive beta chains retained. Rows are unified per CDR3 protein, each entry keeping the most common DNA and genes. The sample table contains a few hundred thousand distinct CDR3 sequences; only one count was recorded for about 43% of them. The biggest ten clones account for approximately 8.2% of the sample. The material sequenced was peripheral blood or thyroid tissue (not recorded which). These receptors were collected from a woman aged 18-30 years with Graves' hyperthyroidism. Donor details come from another sample of the same person, matched by shared clones.

This clonotype came up a few times. A junction boundary mismatches the germline segment, possibly from a read error. The chain joins TRBV7-6 to TRBJ2-7; 8 bases align to TRBD2. The CDR3 consists of 15 residues. Per germline, CDR1 SGHVS and CDR2 FNYEAQ. DNA of the CDR3: TGTGCCAGCAGTTTAGCGACGGGACTAGTAGGAGAGCAGTACTTC. This gives the protein CASSLATGLVGEQYF.

V gene TRBV4-1 combines with J gene TRBJ1-5, with TRBD1 identical over 8 bases. The CDR3 runs 17 residues. CDR1 and CDR2 from the germline V gene are MGHRA and YSYEKL. The V segment lost 3 bases and the J segment 2 bases; nucleotides outside the gene matches: 9. CDR3 sequence reads: CASSHGDRRIRNQPQHF. CDR3 DNA: TGCGCCAGCAGCCATGGGGACAGGAGAATTCGCAATCAGCCCCAGCATTTT.

The chain joins TRBV5-1 to TRBJ2-7; 10 nucleotides align to TRBD2. The germline gives CDR1 SGHRS, CDR2 YFSETQ. There are 17 residues in the CDR3. V shed 2 bases and J 6 bases; nucleotides not matched to a gene: 14. This CDR3 is CASSFGASGSAKSEQYF. The CDR3 nucleotides read TGCGCCAGCAGCTTTGGGGCTAGCGGGAGTGCTAAGTCCGAGCAGTACTTC.

This sequence joins TRBV24-1 and TRBJ1-1, with D possibly being TRBD1 (5 bases). The CDR3 extends over 16 amino acids. Trimming took off 7 bases at V and 1 base at J, with 18 bases between the two ends. Germline-derived CDR1 and CDR2 are KGHDR and SFDVKD. The CDR3, as DNA: TGTGCCACCAGAGACAGCACCGATCGGGGGAACACTGAAGCTTTCTTT. It encodes CATRDSTDRGNTEAFF.

The rearrangement uses TRBV25-1 and TRBJ1-3, with D possibly matching TRBD1 (5 bases). V shed 4 bases and J shed 3 bases, with 16 bases lying between them. Germline values: CDR1 MGHDK, CDR2 SYGVNS. The CDR3 length is 16 residues. CDR3 residues: CASSGSGTANGNTIYF. The DNA of the CDR3 is TGTGCCAGCAGTGGTTCGGGGACGGCAAATGGAAACACCATATATTTT.

This clonotype has only a few counts. This rearrangement joins TRBV12-3 or TRBV12-4 to TRBJ1-5; D is possibly TRBD1 (6 bases). This CDR3 comprises 13 residues. V dropped 7 bases and J dropped 5 bases, with 12 bases sitting between them. This CDR3 reads CASTPGAYQPQHF. CDR3 nucleotide sequence: TGTGCCAGCACTCCGGGGGCATATCAGCCCCAGCATTTT.

V usage is TRBV29-1 and J usage is TRBJ2-2, with 9 bases fitting TRBD1. The V gene's germline CDR1 is SQVTM and CDR2 ANQGSEA. This CDR3 comprises 9 residues. V dropped 6 bases and J dropped 17; count of bases not matched to a gene: 4. The CDR3 nucleotides read TGCAGCGTCACAGGGGGCTGTTTTTTT. This encodes CSVTGGCFF.

This clonotype was found a few times. This chain joins TRBV12-3 or TRBV12-4 and TRBJ1-1, with D perhaps TRBD1 (5 bases). CDR3 length equals 14 residues. The V end was cut by 5 bases, the J end by 0 bases, with 10 bases between. CDR3 in DNA: TGTGCCAGCAGTCAGGGTGTATTGAACACTGAAGCTTTCTTT. This gives the protein CASSQGVLNTEAFF.

The rearrangement links TRBV25-1 to TRBJ1-2; no firm D call. Trimming took 5 bases from V and 8 from J, leaving 15 bases between them. This CDR3 spans 13 amino acids. The germline V gene encodes CDR1 MGHDK and CDR2 SYGVNS. CDR3 nucleotides: TGTGCCAGCAGTAAATCTTTTCAGCTCGGCTACACCTTC. This encodes CASSKSFQLGYTF.

The CDR3 DNA reads TGTGCCACCAGTGATTTAGCACTCGACACCGGGGAGCTGTTTTTT. Residues: CATSDLALDTGELFF. The chain is built from TRBV24-1 and TRBJ2-2, with D uncertain. V was cut by 1 base and J by 3 bases, with 8 bases left in between. Germline CDR1 and CDR2: KGHDR and SFDVKD. This CDR3 contains 15 residues.

The sample holds a few counts of this clonotype. V gene TRBV10-3 combines with J gene TRBJ2-7, with D hard to call. V was pared by 10 bases and J by 2 bases, with 18 bases between. The CDR3 consists of 14 residues. CDR1 is ENHRY, CDR2 SYGVKD, per germline. The CDR3 is CASSSLRWTYEQYF. CDR3 nucleotides: TGTGCCAGCAGCTCCCTTCGTTGGACCTACGAGCAGTACTTC.

This clonotype was observed a few times. The chain combines TRBV9 with TRBJ2-2; D remains ambiguous. With 0 bases removed from V and 1 base from J, the gap between germline ends came to 7 bases. Germline loops: CDR1 SGDLS, CDR2 YYNGEE. The CDR3 has 15 residues. CDR3 nucleotides: TGTGCCAGCAGCGTAGATTCAGGGAACACCGGGGAGCTGTTTTTT. Translated: CASSVDSGNTGELFF.

Concerning this clonotype itself: A much larger clonotype is one base distant, so this may be a read error. The chain carries TRBV7-9 and TRBJ1-1; 7 nucleotides match TRBD1. The CDR3 sequence is 14 residues long. Trimming cost V 4 bases and J 3 bases; bases outside gene matches: 5. Germline CDR1 reads SEHNR; CDR2 reads FQNEAQ (reference sequence). For the CDR3, the DNA is TGTGCCAGCAGCTACAGGGGCCAGGACACTGAAGCTTTCTTT. It yields the protein CASSYRGQDTEAFF.

V is TRBV24-1 and J is TRBJ1-2, with TRBD1 matching over 12 bases. The CDR3 contains 15 residues. The junction had 11 bases not matched to a gene; V was cut back by 9 bases and J by 7 bases. Per germline, CDR1 KGHDR and CDR2 SFDVKD. CDR3 in amino acids: CATGGTGGGEVGYTF. CDR3 DNA: TGTGCCACCGGAGGGACAGGGGGCGGTGAGGTTGGCTACACCTTC.

The rearrangement links TRBV20-1 to TRBJ1-5; D unclear. Germline loops: CDR1 DFQATT, CDR2 SNEGSKA (reference sequence). Trimming shortened V by 6 bases and J by 0 bases, and 6 bases separated the two germline ends. The CDR3 loop spans 12 amino acids. The CDR3 region is CSAWPSNQPQHF. The CDR3 DNA is TGCAGTGCCTGGCCTAGCAATCAGCCCCAGCATTTT.

This clonotype was detected many times. The CDR3 nucleotides are TGTGCCAGCAGCGGGGACAGGACCTACTATGGCTACACCTTC. Encoded protein: CASSGDRTYYGYTF. The chain uses TRBV5-6 and TRBJ1-2, with 8 positions matching TRBD1. V was clipped by 4 bases and J by 3 bases; unmatched bases: 5. The CDR3 runs to 14 residues. Germline values: CDR1 SGHDT, CDR2 YYEEEE.

The chain couples TRBV7-9 to TRBJ2-7; 8 bases fit TRBD1. The CDR3 sequence is 15 residues long. Germline V CDR1 and CDR2: SEHNR, FQNEAQ (reference sequence). Trimming at V came to 5 bases and at J to 5 bases, leaving 11 bases not matched to a gene. The CDR3 DNA sequence: TGTGCCAGCAGCCCCAAGACACGGACAGGGAACGAGCAGTACTTC. As protein: CASSPKTRTGNEQYF.

V gene TRBV7-6 combines with J gene TRBJ1-5, with a tentative D call TRBD1 (5 bases). The CDR3 covers 15 residues. The V end lost 4 bases, the J end lost 1 base, and 11 bases lay between the germline ends. Germline CDR1 reads SGHVS; CDR2 reads FNYEAQ. As DNA, the CDR3 is TGTGCCAGCAGCTCAGGGTTTGTAAGCAATCAGCCCCAGCATTTT. Translating it yields CASSSGFVSNQPQHF. The full variable domain, rest sourced from reference TRBV7-6 and TRBJ1-5, is GAGVSQSPRYKVTKRGQDVALRCDPISGHVSLYWYRQALGQGPEFLTYFNYEAQQDKSGLPNDRFSAERPEGSISTLTIQRTEQRDSAMYRCASSSGFVSNQPQHFGDGTRLSIL.

This rearrangement joins TRBV4-2 to TRBJ2-5, with D tentatively TRBD2 (5 bases). This CDR3 spans 15 amino acids. V lost 0 bases, J lost 2 bases, and 10 bases lay in between. Per germline, CDR1 LGHNA and CDR2 YNFKEQ. CDR3 amino acids: CASSQDLGVQETQYF. The CDR3 bases are TGTGCCAGCAGCCAAGATCTGGGAGTACAAGAGACCCAGTACTTC.

In the case of this clonotype: A read error is possible here, since a much larger clone lies one base away. Here the CDR3 omits its conserved ending phenylalanine or tryptophan, so a read error is the likely source. The J gene is TRBJ2-7, the V gene TRBV29-1; 11 positions match TRBD2. J was trimmed by 5 bases and V by 7 bases; bases with no gene match: 10. This CDR3 contains 14 residues. From germline, CDR1 is SQVTM and CDR2 ANQGSEA. The CDR3 DNA reads as TGCAGCGCCCTCCTAGGGGGACTAGCGGACGAGCAGTACCTC. Encoded protein: CSALLGGLADEQYL.

The chain joins TRBV12-3 or TRBV12-4 to TRBJ2-7, with 13 bases aligning to TRBD2. The CDR3 contains 14 residues. This CDR3 is CASGWTSGSYEQYF. DNA of the CDR3: TGTGCTAGTGGCTGGACTAGCGGGAGCTACGAGCAGTACTTC.

V gene TRBV7-9 combines with J gene TRBJ1-1; D is unresolved. With 0 bases removed from V and 4 bases from J, the gap between germline ends came to 9 bases. The CDR3 has 14 residues. Per germline, CDR1 SEHNR and CDR2 FQNEAQ (reference sequence). CDR3 residues: CASSLARLGTEAFF. CDR3 nucleotide sequence: TGTGCCAGCAGCTTAGCTAGGTTGGGCACTGAAGCTTTCTTT.

This clonotype was observed many times. The gene calls are TRBV2 and TRBJ2-5, with unresolved D. Germline V CDR1 and CDR2: SNHLY, FYNNEI. This CDR3 has 12 amino acids. V lost 6 bases and J 1 base, leaving 6 bases between the germline ends. In DNA form, the CDR3 reads TGTGCCAGCAGGACAAGCCAAGAGACCCAGTACTTC. It translates to CASRTSQETQYF.

This clonotype was seen ten or more times. The chain joins TRBV10-3 to TRBJ2-5; 7 bases are a match to TRBD1. With V trimmed by 10 bases and J by 5 bases, 10 bases remained unmatched. The CDR3 runs 13 residues. Germline CDR1 and CDR2: ENHRY and SYGVKD. The CDR3 nucleotides read TGTGCCAGCACCCCGACAGGGCGGGAGACCCAGTACTTC. It is translated as CASTPTGRETQYF.

This clonotype appeared many times. The genes are TRBV7-2 and TRBJ1-5; D is unresolved. CDR3 size: 16 residues. Germline V gene lookup returns CDR1 SGHTA and CDR2 FQGNSA. The V end was cut by 5 bases, the J end by 3 bases, with 17 bases between. CDR3 nucleotide sequence: TGTGCCAGCAGCCTAAGCGGTGCGGGATCCAATCAGCCCCAGCATTTT. Protein product: CASSLSGAGSNQPQHF.

The table lists this clonotype with many counts. This chain links TRBV7-8 with TRBJ1-2; D is undetermined. This CDR3 has 14 amino acids. The germline V gene encodes CDR1 SGHVS and CDR2 FQNEAQ. Trimming removed 1 base at V and 4 bases at J, with 10 bases between. The DNA of the CDR3 is TGTGCCAGCAGCTTAGGTGCGCTAAGCTATGGCTACACCTTC. Translating it yields CASSLGALSYGYTF.

The chain uses TRBV7-9 and TRBJ1-5; D may be TRBD1 (5 bases). Germline V gives CDR1 SEHNR, CDR2 FQNEAQ (reference sequence). V dropped 1 base and J dropped 6 bases, with 16 bases sitting between them. The length of the CDR3 is 16 residues. The CDR3 bases are TGTGCCAGCAGCTTAGGGGCAGGGCGGCCGGGTCAGCCCCAGCATTTT. Amino acids: CASSLGAGRPGQPQHF.